This entry concerns a single TCR beta chain. The data were taken from a study of blood T cell repertoires in COVID-19. The wider study: Samples came from the United States, Italy and Spain, spanning acute and convalescent COVID-19.

CDR3 length: 14 residues. V lost 0 bases, J lost 8 bases, and 4 bases stayed unmatched. Per the germline V gene, CDR1 is SGDLS and CDR2 is YYNGEE. Data came from immunoSEQ multiplex PCR; TCRdb stores just in-frame clones and leaves some out. The sample lists about 220,000 clones; around 90% were seen once. The study counted Cohort 3 donors as recovered given two negative PCRs, clearance, or symptom resolution. This TCR was sampled from a young woman who had recovered from COVID-19. The sequencing sample was made of PBMCs or T cells enriched from blood (not recorded which). The chain uses TRBV9 and TRBJ1-4; 7 bases agree with TRBD1. The chain's CDR3 is CASSVGGTEEKLFF. The CDR3 bases are TGTGCCAGCAGCGTAGGGGGGACAGAGGAAAAACTGTTTTTT.